One and the same sample provided the 2 T cell receptor beta chains below, sequenced in a study of cytomegalovirus exposure and HLA in healthy donors. Amplification used 60 Vbeta primers and 13 Jbeta primers. The protocol was immunoSEQ multiplex PCR, while the TCRdb copy is restricted to in-frame clones and leaves out a portion. This sample has about 190,000 clones, with around 82% found just once. Sequencing was performed on PBMCs. All receptors come from a man aged 18 to 29 in good health and CMV-seronegative.

The V gene is TRBV4-3, the J gene TRBJ2-7; no definite D call. Between the trimmed V and J ends, which lost 1 base and 3 bases, there was a span of 7 bases. Germline V lookup: CDR1 LGHNA, CDR2 YSLEER. The CDR3 contains 13 residues. The CDR3 spells CASSQGPSYEQYF. Written as DNA, the CDR3 is TGCGCCAGCAGCCAAGGGCCAAGCTACGAGCAGTACTTC.

The V gene is TRBV2, the J gene TRBJ2-2, with 7 positions matching TRBD2. Germline V gene sequence: CDR1 SNHLY, CDR2 FYNNEI. The length of the CDR3 is 17 residues. J gave up 4 bases and V 4 bases, and 12 bases lay outside the gene matches. CDR3 protein: CASSGDAGLVRTGELFF. CDR3 in DNA: TGTGCCAGCAGTGGCGACGCTGGACTAGTTCGCACCGGGGAGCTGTTTTTT. Looking up the rest from reference TRBV2 and TRBJ2-2 gives the full variable domain: EPEVTQTPSHQVTQMGQEVILRCVPISNHLYFYWYRQILGQKVEFLVSFYNNEISEKSEIFDDQFSVERPDGSNFTLKIRSTKLEDSAMYFCASSGDAGLVRTGELFFGEGSRLTVL.